This T cell receptor beta chain was captured in a study of long-term antiretroviral therapy in people with HIV. Study-level findings and limits: Repertoires from HIV showed CDR3 length ranges narrower than those of controls. Clonotypes expanded prior to ART showed repertoire dominance at all sampled time points.

This clone came up a few times. Its antigen is unknown. The CDR3 length is 14 residues. The V end lost 5 bases, the J end lost 2 bases, and 12 bases lay between the germline ends. Germline CDR1 is SEHNR and CDR2 is FQNEAQ (reference sequence). Every one of the donors gave at least one pre-ART PBMC sample and at least two post-ART PBMC samples. Cryopreserved PBMC samples of about 0.85-11 million cells were used for DNA extraction. Version v3.0 of the immunoSEQ assay ran at survey level. Sequencing was performed with immunoSEQ multiplex PCR; in TCRdb, only in-frame clones are kept and a portion is missing. The repertoire consists of some 28,000 clones, with over 75% occurring once and the leading ten covering 7.5% to 9.5%.

The sequence was collected from a man aged 35 to 55 with HIV. This specimen consisted of unsorted PBMCs, obtained 3 years after starting antiretroviral therapy. This chain joins TRBV7-9 and TRBJ1-2; no clear D gene. Here the CDR3 reads CASSPGPNNYGYTF. In DNA, the CDR3 is TGTGCCAGCAGCCCAGGACCGAACAACTATGGCTACACCTTC.